This TCR beta chain was identified in a study of response to subunit inactivated influenza vaccine. The study, taken as a whole, reports: A suggestion made by the authors is that each seasonal influenza vaccination recruits few new T cells.

Per germline, CDR1 SGHVS and CDR2 FQNEAQ. The J segment lost 0 bases and the V segment lost 6 bases, leaving 13 bases of the junction unmatched. This CDR3 spans 18 amino acids. MiXCR, applied by TCRdb to the RT-PCR reads, yields one record per CDR3 protein. The sample shows more than 450,000 distinct CDR3 sequences, roughly 8.2% of them seen only once. Comment on this clonotype: The antigen is undetermined.

The chain carries TRBV7-8 and TRBJ2-4; 8 bases align to TRBD2. The source was PBMCs from blood, collected less than 30 months after vaccination. The sequence was collected from a man aged 50 to 69 who received an inactivated influenza vaccine. The CDR3 region has the DNA TGTGCCAGCAGTAACCGCGGGAGGACCTCCCTAGCCAAAAACATTCAGTACTTC. Its protein is CASSNRGRTSLAKNIQYF.